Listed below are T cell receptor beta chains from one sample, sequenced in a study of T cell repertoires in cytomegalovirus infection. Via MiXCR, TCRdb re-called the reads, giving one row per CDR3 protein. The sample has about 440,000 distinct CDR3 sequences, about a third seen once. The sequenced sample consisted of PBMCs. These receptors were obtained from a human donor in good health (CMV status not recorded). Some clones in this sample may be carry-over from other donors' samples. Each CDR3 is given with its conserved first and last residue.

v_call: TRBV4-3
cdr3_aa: CASSQGQETNYGYTF

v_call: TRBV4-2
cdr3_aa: CASSQGTWDYEKYF

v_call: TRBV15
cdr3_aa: CATSRDKGGSNQPQHF

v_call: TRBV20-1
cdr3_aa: CSVGNSGGIHEQYF

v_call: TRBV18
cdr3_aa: CASSPGRDQAYEQYF

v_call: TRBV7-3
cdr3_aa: CASSPRGSGTQYF

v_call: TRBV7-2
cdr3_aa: CASSSSLAWERFF

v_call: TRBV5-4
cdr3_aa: CASSLNGFSSYNEQFF

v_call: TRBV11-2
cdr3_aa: CASSRTLQNTRYF

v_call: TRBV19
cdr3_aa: CASSILKGVYSNQPQHF

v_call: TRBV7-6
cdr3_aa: CASRGGANTEAFF

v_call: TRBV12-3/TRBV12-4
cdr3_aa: CASSFLNFRILKDTQYF

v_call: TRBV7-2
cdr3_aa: CASSPHGSFGELFF

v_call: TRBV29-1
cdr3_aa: CSVGTTGEVGYTF

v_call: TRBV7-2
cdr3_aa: CASSLAGTGGKQYF

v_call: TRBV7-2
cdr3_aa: CASSVDRTSNQPQHF

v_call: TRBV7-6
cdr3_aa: CASSLARRATQETQYF

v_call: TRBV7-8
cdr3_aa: CASSLASGREGYQPQHF

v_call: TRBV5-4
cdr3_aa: CASSPPLPDRTGSHGYTF

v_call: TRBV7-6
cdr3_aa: CASSRRDGNYEQYF

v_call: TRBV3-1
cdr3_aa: CASSVSGVSGNTEAFF

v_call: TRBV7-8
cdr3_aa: CASSSPRTSGLHQTQYF

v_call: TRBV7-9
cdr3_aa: CASTSSWGTPYEQYF

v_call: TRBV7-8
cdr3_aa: CASSLARGSGNEKLFF

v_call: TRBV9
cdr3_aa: CASSPLTGTSGAATGELFF

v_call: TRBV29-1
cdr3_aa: CSVGGGTQYF

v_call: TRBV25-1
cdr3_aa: CASSESRLAGILNEQFF

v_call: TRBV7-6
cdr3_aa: CASSRTGGDSPLHF

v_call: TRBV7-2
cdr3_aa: CASSRQLFNEKLFF

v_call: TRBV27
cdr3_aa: CASSTRDRANGELFF

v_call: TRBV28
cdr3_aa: CASSLSVGQANLGELFF

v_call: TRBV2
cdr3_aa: CASSKDSTYEQYF

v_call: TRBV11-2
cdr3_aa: CASNGTAQETQYF

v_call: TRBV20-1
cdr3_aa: CSARDGDRYGYTF

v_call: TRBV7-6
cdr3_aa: CASSSPLGRETQYF

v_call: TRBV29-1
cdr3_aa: CSVVGGFGQETQYF

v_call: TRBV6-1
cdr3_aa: CASSEYQETQYF

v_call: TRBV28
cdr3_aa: CASSFSGGATDTQYF

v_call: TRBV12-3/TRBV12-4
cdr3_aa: CASSLPGTSGGGSTDTQYF

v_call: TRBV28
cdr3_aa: CASNLAGQGRTEAFF

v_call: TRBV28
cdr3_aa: CASSPWQRGLQETQYF

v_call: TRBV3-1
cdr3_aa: CASSQDAGAYSYEQYF

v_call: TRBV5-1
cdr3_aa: CASSSDSRADTQYF

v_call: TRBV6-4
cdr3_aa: CASSSSAGGFGYTF

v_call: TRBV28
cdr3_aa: CASSLRGKLTYEQYF

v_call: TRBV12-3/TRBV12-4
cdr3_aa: CASSFGPLESTGELFF

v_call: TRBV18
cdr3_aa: CASSPTNPGLTEAFF

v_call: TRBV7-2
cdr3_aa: CASSFPDRARDEQYF

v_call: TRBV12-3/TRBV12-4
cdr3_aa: CASSLGLGFDQPQHF